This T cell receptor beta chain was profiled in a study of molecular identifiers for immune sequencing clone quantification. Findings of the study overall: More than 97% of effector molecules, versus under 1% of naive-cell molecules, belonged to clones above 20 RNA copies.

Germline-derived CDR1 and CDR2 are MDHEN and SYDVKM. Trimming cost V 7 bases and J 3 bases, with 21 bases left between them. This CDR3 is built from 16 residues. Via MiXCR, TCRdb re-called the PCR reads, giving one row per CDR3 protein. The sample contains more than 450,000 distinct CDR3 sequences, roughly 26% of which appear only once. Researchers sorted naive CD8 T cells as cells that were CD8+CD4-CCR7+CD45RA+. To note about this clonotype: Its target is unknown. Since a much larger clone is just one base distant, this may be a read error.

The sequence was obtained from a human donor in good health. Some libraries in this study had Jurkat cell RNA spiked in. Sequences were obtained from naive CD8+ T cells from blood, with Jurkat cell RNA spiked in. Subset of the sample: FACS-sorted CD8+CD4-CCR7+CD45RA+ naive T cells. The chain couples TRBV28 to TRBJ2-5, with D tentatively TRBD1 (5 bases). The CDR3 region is CASNPFTTEGEETQYF. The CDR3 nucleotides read TGTGCCAGCAATCCATTCACGACGGAAGGGGAAGAGACCCAGTACTTC.